The 27 T cell receptor beta chains listed next were all sequenced from one sample in a study of blood T cell repertoires in COVID-19. Some clones are missing from TCRdb's copy, which holds only in-frame ones; the method was immunoSEQ multiplex PCR. The sample carries over 200,000 clones, over 80% recorded once. The sequenced material came from peripheral blood. The receptor set was obtained from a woman aged 70 to 79 with active or convalescent COVID-19.

This chain connects TRBV28 to TRBJ2-2, with D unclear. Germline V gene sequence: CDR1 MDHEN, CDR2 SYDVKM. This CDR3 has 13 residues. Trimming took 3 bases from V and 2 from J, leaving 4 bases between them. CDR3 protein: CASSFLNTGELFF. CDR3 DNA: TGTGCCAGCAGTTTTCTAAACACCGGGGAGCTGTTTTTT.

This clone is a singleton in its sample. The chain recombines TRBV10-3 with TRBJ1-2; weak D call: TRBD1 (5 bases). The CDR3 length is 13 residues. Germline CDR1 and CDR2: ENHRY and SYGVKD. V was trimmed by 7 bases and J by 4 bases, leaving 13 bases between them. The CDR3, as DNA: TGTGCCATCAATGTTGGGCAGGGCTATGGCTACACCTTC. It encodes CAINVGQGYGYTF.

The chain uses TRBV6-2 or TRBV6-3 and TRBJ2-5, with a weak D call TRBD1 (7 bases). CDR3 size: 19 residues. With 4 bases removed from V and 1 base from J, the gap between germline ends came to 25 bases. Germline assignment: CDR1 MNHEY and CDR2 SVGEGT. CDR3 DNA sequence: TGTGCCAGCAGTTCCAGTAGCGGACAGGTAAAGGACGTCCAAGAGACCCAGTACTTC. Its translation is CASSSSSGQVKDVQETQYF.

The sample holds a few counts of this clone. The chain uses TRBV27 and TRBJ2-4; weak D call: TRBD1 (5 bases). CDR1 and CDR2 (germline): MNHEY, SMNVEV (reference sequence). V was clipped by 7 bases and J by 8 bases, with 18 bases between them. The CDR3 is made up of 14 amino acids. The chain's CDR3 is CASKFSGPGHIQYF. The CDR3 nucleotides read TGTGCCAGCAAGTTCTCAGGGCCAGGGCACATTCAGTACTTC.

V and J are TRBV11-2 and TRBJ2-7; 10 bases match TRBD2. The CDR3 covers 15 residues. The ends lost 6 bases at V and 7 bases at J; junction bases unmatched: 12. Germline V CDR1 and CDR2: SGHAT, FQNNGV. This chain's CDR3 is CASSSGGTSVKEQYF. DNA of the CDR3: TGTGCCAGCAGTTCGGGGGGGACTAGCGTCAAAGAGCAGTACTTC.

The rearrangement links TRBV5-6 to TRBJ2-7; TRBD1 matches 7 bases. V gave up 0 bases and J gave up 6 bases; unmatched junction bases: 6. Germline V gene lookup returns CDR1 SGHDT and CDR2 YYEEEE. The length of the CDR3 is 14 residues. Here the CDR3 reads CASSLVGQRREQYF. The CDR3 bases are TGTGCCAGCAGCTTGGTGGGACAGAGGCGCGAGCAGTACTTC. Complete variable domain (other parts from reference TRBV5-6 and TRBJ2-7): DAGVTQSPTHLIKTRGQQVTLRCSPKSGHDTVSWYQQALGQGPQFIFQYYEEEERQRGNFPDRFSGHQFPNYSSELNVNALLLGDSALYLCASSLVGQRREQYFGPGTRLTVT.

The chain couples TRBV4-1 to TRBJ2-6; D is perhaps TRBD1 (6 bases). The V gene lost 2 bases and the J gene lost 6 bases, with 14 bases spanning the gap. Germline values: CDR1 MGHRA, CDR2 YSYEKL. The CDR3 contains 16 residues. CDR3 sequence: CASSQTRGYVANVLTF. Here the CDR3 DNA reads TGCGCCAGCAGCCAAACAAGGGGGTATGTGGCCAACGTCCTGACTTTC.

This clone appeared a few times. The rearrangement links TRBV4-2 to TRBJ1-1, with TRBD1 identical over 9 bases. This CDR3 spans 16 amino acids. CDR1 is LGHNA and CDR2 is YNFKEQ in the germline V gene. The junction had 10 bases not matched to a gene; V was cut back by 5 bases and J by 3 bases. For the CDR3, the DNA is TGTGCCAGCAGCGACAGGGGGGGGCTCGCGGACACTGAAGCTTTCTTT. Its translation is CASSDRGGLADTEAFF.

Here the CDR3 DNA reads TGTGCCAGCAAAACATCTAGCACAGATACGCAGTATTTT. It codes for CASKTSSTDTQYF. The V and J genes are TRBV6-1 and TRBJ2-3; D not certain. The V and J ends lost 7 bases and 0 bases respectively, with 8 bases between them. This CDR3 has 13 residues. Germline V gene lookup returns CDR1 MNHNS and CDR2 SASEGT.

This clone occurred a few times. Other nucleotide sequences in the sample specify the same CDR3. The chain carries TRBV3-1 (or the pseudogene TRBV3-2) and TRBJ2-5; the D gene is possibly TRBD1 (6 bases). Per the germline V gene, CDR1 is LGHDT and CDR2 is YNNKEL (reference sequence). Trimming pared 4 bases from V and 2 bases from J, leaving 8 bases between. The length of the CDR3 is 13 residues. CDR3 DNA: TGTGCCAGCAGCCGGACAGCACAAGAGACCCAGTACTTC. This codes for CASSRTAQETQYF.

In its sample, this clone was seen once. The genes are TRBV7-2 and TRBJ2-6; D is perhaps TRBD2 (6 bases). Germline V CDR1 and CDR2: SGHTA, FQGNSA. The V end was cut by 4 bases, the J end by 0 bases, with 13 bases between. This CDR3 has 17 amino acids. The CDR3 spells CASSSQAGTSGANVLTF. The CDR3, as DNA: TGTGCCAGCAGCTCCCAGGCGGGAACCTCTGGGGCCAACGTCCTGACTTTC.

This clone has just one count. The chain carries TRBV19 and TRBJ1-2, with D perhaps matching TRBD1 (5 bases). This CDR3 is built from 12 residues. Germline-derived CDR1 and CDR2 are LNHDA and SQIVND (reference sequence). Trimming removed 4 bases from V and 4 bases from J, with 7 bases in between. CDR3 bases: TGTGCCAGTAGTAATGGGGCCTATGGCTACACCTTC. This translates into CASSNGAYGYTF.

The chain combines TRBV5-1 with TRBJ2-4; 12 nucleotides match TRBD2. V gave up 0 bases and J gave up 1 base; unmatched junction bases: 5. CDR1 is SGHRS, CDR2 YFSETQ, per germline. This CDR3 comprises 18 residues. The CDR3 protein is CASSLELAGGHAKNIQYF. The DNA of the CDR3 is TGCGCCAGCAGCTTGGAGCTAGCGGGAGGGCACGCCAAAAACATTCAGTACTTC.

This sequence joins TRBV6-5 and TRBJ1-5, with no clear D. There are 14 residues in the CDR3. The germline V and J ends were trimmed by 6 bases and 4 bases, with 13 bases remaining between them. The V gene's germline CDR1 is MNHEY and CDR2 SVGAGI. CDR3 region: CASSTQARNQPQHF. The CDR3 bases are TGTGCCAGCAGCACCCAGGCAAGGAATCAGCCCCAGCATTTT.

The gene calls are TRBV28 and TRBJ2-7; 9 nucleotides match TRBD1. This CDR3 is 14 amino acids long. The V gene's germline CDR1 is MDHEN and CDR2 SYDVKM. The V gene end was trimmed by 7 bases and the J gene end by 2 bases; junction bases not matched to a gene: 6. CDR3: CASKGTGRPYEQYF. The CDR3 DNA is TGTGCCAGCAAAGGGACAGGGCGTCCCTACGAGCAGTACTTC.

This chain links TRBV28 with TRBJ1-1; 7 nucleotides agree with TRBD1. V gave up 3 bases and J gave up 8 bases; unmatched junction bases: 3. The germline V gene encodes CDR1 MDHEN and CDR2 SYDVKM. CDR3 size: 12 residues. The CDR3 coding sequence is TGTGCCAGCAGTTTGGGACAGTTAGAAGCTTTCTTT. As protein: CASSLGQLEAFF.

This chain connects TRBV10-3 to TRBJ1-2; D is undetermined. Germline V gene sequence: CDR1 ENHRY, CDR2 SYGVKD. CDR3 size: 13 residues. V dropped 3 bases and J dropped 8 bases, with 13 bases sitting between them. CDR3 residues: CAISEGGLGGYTF. The CDR3 region has the DNA TGTGCCATCAGTGAAGGTGGCCTAGGAGGCTACACCTTC.

This chain connects TRBV7-2 to TRBJ2-5, with 7 nucleotides matching TRBD2. CDR3 length: 14 residues. J lost 1 base, V lost 4 bases, and 3 bases had no gene match. Germline V CDR1 and CDR2: SGHTA, FQGNSA. CDR3 sequence reads: CASSSRLAQETQYF. The CDR3 DNA follows: TGTGCCAGCAGCTCCAGACTAGCCCAAGAGACCCAGTACTTC.

The V gene is TRBV27, the J gene TRBJ2-1; maybe TRBD2 (6 bases). The CDR3 runs to 14 residues. Looked up from germline, CDR1 is MNHEY and CDR2 is SMNVEV (reference sequence). V dropped 3 bases and J dropped 2 bases, with 8 bases sitting between them. The CDR3 coding sequence is TGTGCCAGCAGTTTTGGGGAGGCCTACAATGAGCAGTTCTTC. It translates to CASSFGEAYNEQFF.

The chain combines TRBV12-5 with TRBJ2-3; no reliable D call. CDR3 length equals 11 residues. The V end was cut by 6 bases, the J end by 5 bases, with 6 bases between. Germline CDR1 is LGHNT and CDR2 is FRNRAP. CDR3 coding DNA: TGTGCTAGTGGATCAGGAGATACGCAGTATTTT. As protein: CASGSGDTQYF.

The chain has TRBV10-3 and TRBJ2-3; D perhaps matches TRBD1 (6 bases). Germline assignment: CDR1 ENHRY and CDR2 SYGVKD. The CDR3 has 16 residues. V was shortened by 6 bases and J by 2 bases, with 18 bases between the two germline ends. The CDR3, as DNA: TGTGCCATCAGACCAAGCCGGGACACCCTCACAGATACGCAGTATTTT. This codes for CAIRPSRDTLTDTQYF.

The V call is TRBV6-4, the J call TRBJ1-1; 7 bases are a match to TRBD1. The trim removed 3 bases at V and 6 bases at J, leaving 10 bases unmatched. The germline V gene encodes CDR1 MRHNA and CDR2 SNTAGT. The CDR3 has 15 residues. The chain's CDR3 is CASSEQRGQGSEAFF. CDR3 nucleotide sequence: TGTGCCAGCAGTGAGCAAAGGGGGCAGGGGTCTGAAGCTTTCTTT.

This sequence joins TRBV6-6 and TRBJ1-2; D is ambiguous. V was cut by 5 bases and J by 1 base, with 5 bases left in between. CDR1 MNHNY and CDR2 SVGAGI come from the germline V gene (reference sequence). CDR3 length: 12 amino acids. In DNA, the CDR3 is TGTGCCAGCAGTCCTGTTAACTATGGCTACACCTTC. This codes for CASSPVNYGYTF.

A single count supports this clone. The chain links TRBV19 to TRBJ2-3; the match to TRBD2 covers 7 bases. The trim removed 6 bases at V and 6 bases at J, leaving 9 bases unmatched. CDR3 size: 14 residues. CDR1 LNHDA and CDR2 SQIVND come from the germline V gene (reference sequence). The CDR3 spells CASSGSGSRDTQYF. CDR3 bases: TGTGCCAGTAGCGGTAGCGGGTCTCGGGATACGCAGTATTTT.

There are a few counts of this clone. The CDR3 bases are TGTGCCAGCAGCTACAGCCCGGAAGCCCACTACGAGCAGTACTTC. This sequence encodes CASSYSPEAHYEQYF. V and J are TRBV7-3 and TRBJ2-7; no definite D call. CDR1 is SGHTA, CDR2 FQGTGA, per germline. The ends were cut back, 4 bases at V and 3 bases at J, with 16 bases in the middle. The CDR3 extends over 15 amino acids.

The CDR3 is CASRWGHSQETQYF. The DNA for the CDR3 is TGTGCCAGTAGATGGGGGCACTCCCAAGAGACCCAGTACTTC. The J gene is TRBJ2-5, the V gene TRBV19; D is perhaps TRBD1 (6 bases). CDR3 length equals 14 residues. Trimming removed 6 bases at V and 1 base at J, with 12 bases between. Germline V gene data show CDR1 as LNHDA and CDR2 as SQIVND (reference sequence). Drawing the rest from reference TRBV19 and TRBJ2-5, the complete variable domain is DGGITQSPKYLFRKEGQNVTLSCEQNLNHDAMYWYRQDPGQGLRLIYYSQIVNDFQKGDIAEGYSVSREKKESFPLTVTSAQKNPTAFYLCASRWGHSQETQYFGPGTRLLVL.

The genes are TRBV5-5 and TRBJ2-7, with a tentative D call TRBD2 (5 bases). Germline CDR1 SGHKS, CDR2 YYEKEE (reference sequence). V was trimmed by 1 base and J by 0 bases, leaving 11 bases between them. The CDR3 spans 15 residues. Here the CDR3 DNA reads TGTGCCAGCAGCTTGTCTCTAGGGAGCTCCTACGAGCAGTACTTC. It specifies CASSLSLGSSYEQYF.